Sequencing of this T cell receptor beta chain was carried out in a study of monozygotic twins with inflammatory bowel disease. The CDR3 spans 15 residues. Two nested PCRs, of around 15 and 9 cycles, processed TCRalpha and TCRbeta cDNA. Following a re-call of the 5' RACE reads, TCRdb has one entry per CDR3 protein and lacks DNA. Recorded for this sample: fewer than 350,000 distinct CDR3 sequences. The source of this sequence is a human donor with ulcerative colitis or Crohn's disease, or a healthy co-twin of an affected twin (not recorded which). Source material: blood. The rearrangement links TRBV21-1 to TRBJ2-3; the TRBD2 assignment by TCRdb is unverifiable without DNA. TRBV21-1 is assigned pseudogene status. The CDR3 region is CASSFLAGATDTQYF.